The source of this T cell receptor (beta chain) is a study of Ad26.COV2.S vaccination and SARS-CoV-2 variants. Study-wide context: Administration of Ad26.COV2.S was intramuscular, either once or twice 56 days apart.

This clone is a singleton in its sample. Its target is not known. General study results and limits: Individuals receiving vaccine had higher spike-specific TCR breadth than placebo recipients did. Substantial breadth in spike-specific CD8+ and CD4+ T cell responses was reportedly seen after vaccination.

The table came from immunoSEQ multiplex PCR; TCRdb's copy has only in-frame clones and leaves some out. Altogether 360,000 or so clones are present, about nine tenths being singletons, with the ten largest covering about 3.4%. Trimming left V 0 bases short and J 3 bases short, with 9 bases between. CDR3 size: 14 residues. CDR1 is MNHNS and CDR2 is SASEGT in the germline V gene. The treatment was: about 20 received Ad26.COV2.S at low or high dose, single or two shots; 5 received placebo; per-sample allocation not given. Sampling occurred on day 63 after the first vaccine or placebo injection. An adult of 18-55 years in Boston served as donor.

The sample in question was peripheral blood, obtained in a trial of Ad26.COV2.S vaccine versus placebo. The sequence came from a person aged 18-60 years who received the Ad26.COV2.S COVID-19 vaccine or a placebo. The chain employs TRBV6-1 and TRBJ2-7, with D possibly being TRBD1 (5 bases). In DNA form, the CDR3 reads TGTGCCAGCAGTGAAGCTGGACACCTCTACGAGCAGTACTTC. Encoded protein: CASSEAGHLYEQYF.